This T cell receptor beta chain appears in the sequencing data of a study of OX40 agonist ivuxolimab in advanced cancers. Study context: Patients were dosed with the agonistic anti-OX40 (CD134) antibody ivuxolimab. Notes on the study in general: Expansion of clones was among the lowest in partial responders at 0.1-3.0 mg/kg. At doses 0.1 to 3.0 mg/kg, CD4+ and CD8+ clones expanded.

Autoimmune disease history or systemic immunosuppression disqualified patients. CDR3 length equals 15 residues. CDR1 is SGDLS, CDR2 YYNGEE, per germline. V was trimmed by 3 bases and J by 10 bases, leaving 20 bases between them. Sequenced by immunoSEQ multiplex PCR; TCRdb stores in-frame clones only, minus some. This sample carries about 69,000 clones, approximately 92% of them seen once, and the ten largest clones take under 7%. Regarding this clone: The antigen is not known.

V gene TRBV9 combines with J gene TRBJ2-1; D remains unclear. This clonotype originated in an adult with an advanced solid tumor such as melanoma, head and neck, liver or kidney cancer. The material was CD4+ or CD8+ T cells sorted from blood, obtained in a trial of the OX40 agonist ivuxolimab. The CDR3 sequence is CASSAPLQALGEQFF. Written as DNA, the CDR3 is TGTGCCAGCAGCGCGCCACTCCAGGCGTTGGGGGAGCAGTTCTTC.